What follows is one TCR beta chain and its context. This sample is drawn from a study of shared clonotypes between healthy human individuals. TCRdb's table, derived via immunoSEQ multiplex PCR, lists solely in-frame clones and lacks some. The sample includes 2,500,000 or so clones, approximately 90% seen only once; the top ten take approximately 0.41%. V was cut by 2 bases and J by 4 bases, with 17 bases left in between. This CDR3 is built from 16 residues. Germline V gene sequence: CDR1 MGHRA, CDR2 YSYEKL. The source material was naive CD4+ T cells from PBMCs. The subset was: CD45RA+ positively selected. The sequence was collected from a man younger than 30 in good health. Some clones in this sample may be carry-over from other donors' samples. The V and J genes are TRBV4-1 and TRBJ2-5, with a possible D match to TRBD2 (6 bases). The CDR3 sequence is CASSQRYNAGSETQYF. DNA of the CDR3: TGCGCCAGCAGCCAAAGGTACAATGCGGGGTCAGAGACCCAGTACTTC.